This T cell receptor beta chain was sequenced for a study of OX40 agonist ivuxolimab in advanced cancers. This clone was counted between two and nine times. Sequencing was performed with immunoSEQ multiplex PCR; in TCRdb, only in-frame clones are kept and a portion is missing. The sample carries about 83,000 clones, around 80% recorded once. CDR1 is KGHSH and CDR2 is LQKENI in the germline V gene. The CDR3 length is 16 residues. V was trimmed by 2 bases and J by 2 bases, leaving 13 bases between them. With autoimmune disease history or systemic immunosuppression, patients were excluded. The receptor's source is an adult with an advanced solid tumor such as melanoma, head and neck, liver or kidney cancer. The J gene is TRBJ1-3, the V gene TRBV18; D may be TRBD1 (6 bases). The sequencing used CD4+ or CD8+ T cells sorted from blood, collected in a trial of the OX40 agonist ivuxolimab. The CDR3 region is CASSPGARGTGNTIYF. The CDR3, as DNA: TGTGCCAGCTCACCAGGAGCCAGGGGAACTGGAAACACCATATATTTT.